These 23 T cell receptor beta chains were all obtained from the same sample, sequenced in a study of PD-1 blockade in classical Hodgkin lymphoma. Exposure to brentuximab vedotin varied, and each patient had relapsed following autologous stem cell transplantation. Thawed PBMCs yielded CD4+ T cells through magnetic negative selection. Assay used: immunoSEQ multiplex PCR; TCRdb lists only in-frame clones, some missing. The sample has tens of thousands of clones, approximately 85% seen once; the top ten hold 2% to 3%. Sequences were derived from CD4+ T cells from blood, sampled at baseline. The receptor set was obtained from a human donor with classical Hodgkin lymphoma.

The CDR3 is CAWSITGIGTDTQYF. The CDR3 region has the DNA TGTGCCTGGTCAATCACAGGGATAGGGACAGATACGCAGTATTTT. The V and J genes are TRBV30 and TRBJ2-3; D is possibly TRBD1 (6 bases). Trimming removed 5 bases from V and 3 bases from J, with 18 bases in between. The CDR3 sequence is 15 residues long. The germline gives CDR1 GTSNPN, CDR2 SVGIG (reference sequence).

CDR3 sequence (DNA): TGTGCCAGCAGTTTTAGCCAGGGGACCGGGGAGCTGTTTTTT. Its translation: CASSFSQGTGELFF. The rearrangement joins TRBV28 to TRBJ2-2; possibly TRBD1 for D (6 bases). This CDR3 has 14 amino acids. Per germline, CDR1 MDHEN and CDR2 SYDVKM. V was clipped by 3 bases and J by 5 bases, with 10 bases between them.

The chain couples TRBV28 to TRBJ1-2, with D perhaps TRBD1 (5 bases). The CDR3 runs 15 residues. Trimming left V 4 bases short and J 4 bases short, with 16 bases between. The V gene's germline CDR1 is MDHEN and CDR2 SYDVKM. CDR3 loop: CASSSAPGSGYGYTF. The CDR3 nucleotides are TGTGCCAGCAGTTCCGCGCCAGGGTCAGGCTATGGCTACACCTTC.

This clone showed up just once. The chain employs TRBV19 and TRBJ2-7; 15 bases fit TRBD2. The V gene's germline CDR1 is LNHDA and CDR2 SQIVND (reference sequence). After removal of 5 bases from V and 2 bases from J, the junction contained 7 bases not matched to a gene. The CDR3 length is 17 residues. CDR3 protein: CASSPGLAGGTTYEQYF. DNA of the CDR3: TGTGCCAGTAGTCCCGGACTAGCGGGAGGGACCACCTACGAGCAGTACTTC.

J is TRBJ2-7 and V is TRBV4-3; the match to TRBD2 covers 7 bases. This CDR3 has 15 residues. The V gene's germline CDR1 is LGHNA and CDR2 YSLEER. J lost 4 bases, V lost 1 base, and 7 bases had no gene match. For the CDR3, the DNA is TGCGCCAGCAGCCAAGGAAGGCTAGCGGCGTACGAGCAGTACTTC. Its translation: CASSQGRLAAYEQYF.

This clone came up once. V is TRBV2 and J is TRBJ2-1; TRBD2 matches 11 bases. The CDR3 spans 20 residues. Germline-derived CDR1 and CDR2 are SNHLY and FYNNEI. Unmatched junction bases numbered 17, after V lost 7 bases and J lost 0 bases. The CDR3 protein is CASIPTGLAVWGSSYNEQFF. The CDR3 DNA sequence: TGTGCCAGCATTCCAACGGGACTAGCGGTTTGGGGTAGCTCCTACAATGAGCAGTTCTTC.

This chain connects TRBV6-6 to TRBJ2-1, with 7 bases aligning to TRBD1. V lost 7 bases, J lost 4 bases, and 10 bases stayed unmatched. The CDR3 has 15 residues. Germline assignment: CDR1 MNHNY and CDR2 SVGAGI (reference sequence). CDR3 amino acids: CASTGDRVRYNEQFF. In DNA, the CDR3 is TGTGCCAGCACCGGAGACAGGGTCAGGTACAATGAGCAGTTCTTC.

This clone appeared a few times. The gene calls are TRBV28 and TRBJ2-7; D gene uncertain. Trimming removed 5 bases from V and 3 bases from J, with 17 bases in between. The CDR3 is made up of 15 amino acids. The germline V gene encodes CDR1 MDHEN and CDR2 SYDVKM. This CDR3 is CASSPQNWAGYEQYF. CDR3 DNA sequence: TGTGCCAGCAGTCCGCAAAACTGGGCCGGCTACGAGCAGTACTTC.

The chain links TRBV5-4 to TRBJ1-2; 7 nucleotides match TRBD1. There are 13 residues in the CDR3. Trimming cost V 3 bases and J 8 bases; bases outside gene matches: 7. CDR1 and CDR2 (germline): SGHNT, YYREEE (reference sequence). CDR3 bases: TGTGCCAGCAGCTCGGACAGGAAGGACGGCTACACCTTC. It is translated as CASSSDRKDGYTF.

The chain links TRBV6-1 to TRBJ1-1; 8 nucleotides align to TRBD1. J lost 0 bases, V lost 6 bases, and 6 bases had no gene match. The CDR3 contains 15 residues. The V gene's germline CDR1 is MNHNS and CDR2 SASEGT. The CDR3 spells CASRGQGALNTEAFF. The CDR3 coding sequence is TGTGCCAGCAGAGGACAGGGTGCCCTGAACACTGAAGCTTTCTTT.

This rearrangement joins TRBV6-5 to TRBJ1-4; D call uncertain. Germline CDR1 is MNHEY and CDR2 is SVGAGI. The V end lost 4 bases, the J end lost 6 bases, and 12 bases lay between the germline ends. This CDR3 comprises 14 residues. CDR3 coding DNA: TGTGCCAGCAGTTTTTCCCGGCAGTATGAAAAACTGTTTTTT. Protein sequence: CASSFSRQYEKLFF.

The CDR3 sequence: CASSLASEAFF. CDR3 coding DNA: TGTGCCAGCAGTTTAGCATCCGAAGCTTTCTTT. The chain is built from TRBV28 and TRBJ1-1; D ambiguous. V was pared by 2 bases and J by 8 bases, with 6 bases between. Germline V gene lookup returns CDR1 MDHEN and CDR2 SYDVKM. CDR3 size: 11 residues.

The chain carries TRBV28 and TRBJ1-2, with 12 bases that match TRBD1. This CDR3 contains 14 residues. Germline CDR1 MDHEN, CDR2 SYDVKM. V gave up 8 bases and J gave up 6 bases; unmatched junction bases: 7. CDR3 loop: CASLRDRGRDGYTF. The DNA of the CDR3 is TGTGCCAGCCTTAGGGACAGGGGGCGGGATGGCTACACCTTC.

This chain links TRBV29-1 with TRBJ2-4; 7 bases fit TRBD1. The CDR3 has 13 amino acids. The germline V gene encodes CDR1 SQVTM and CDR2 ANQGSEA. Trimming took 5 bases from V and 6 from J; bases not matched to a gene: 7. The CDR3 DNA follows: TGCAGCGTTTCACAGGGGTCAGGAAACATTCAGTACTTC. It codes for CSVSQGSGNIQYF.

The chain uses TRBV5-6 and TRBJ2-1, with TRBD1 matching over 9 bases. The germline gives CDR1 SGHDT, CDR2 YYEEEE. V lost 2 bases, J lost 7 bases, and 10 bases stayed unmatched. This CDR3 is built from 16 residues. The CDR3 coding sequence is TGTGCCAGCAGCTTCCTACAGGGGGCACAGAGAAATGAGCAGTTCTTC. It encodes CASSFLQGAQRNEQFF. The full variable domain, in which reference TRBV5-6 and TRBJ2-1 provide the parts outside the CDR3, is DAGVTQSPTHLIKTRGQQVTLRCSPKSGHDTVSWYQQALGQGPQFIFQYYEEEERQRGNFPDRFSGHQFPNYSSELNVNALLLGDSALYLCASSFLQGAQRNEQFFGPGTRLTVL.

The rearrangement joins TRBV2 to TRBJ2-7; 13 bases fit TRBD2. The CDR3 spans 19 residues. Germline CDR1 is SNHLY and CDR2 is FYNNEI. The J segment lost 6 bases and the V segment lost 6 bases, leaving 20 bases of the junction unmatched. The CDR3 spells CASSLSLLAGGPGWSEQYF. DNA for the CDR3: TGTGCCAGCAGCCTTTCTTTACTAGCGGGAGGGCCGGGGTGGTCCGAGCAGTACTTC.

The V gene is TRBV29-1, the J gene TRBJ2-1; weak D call: TRBD2 (6 bases). The CDR3 has 12 amino acids. The germline V gene has CDR1 SQVTM and CDR2 ANQGSEA. V was cut by 7 bases and J by 8 bases, with 15 bases left in between. The CDR3: CSGRRVGDEQFF. The CDR3 nucleotides are TGCAGCGGTCGGAGGGTGGGGGATGAGCAGTTCTTC.

This chain joins TRBV7-2 and TRBJ2-2; 8 bases agree with TRBD1. Germline CDR1 and CDR2: SGHTA and FQGNSA. The CDR3 spans 16 residues. Trimming removed 7 bases from V and 4 bases from J; junction bases left unmatched: 11. CDR3 region: CASTLRQGAGTGELFF. CDR3 DNA sequence: TGTGCCAGCACCCTCCGGCAGGGGGCGGGCACCGGGGAGCTGTTTTTT.

This clone was detected only a few times. V usage is TRBV27 and J usage is TRBJ1-1; TRBD1 is a possible D gene (5 bases). This CDR3 is built from 14 residues. Trimming took off 3 bases at V and 1 base at J, with 9 bases between the two ends. Germline loops: CDR1 MNHEY, CDR2 SMNVEV (reference sequence). The CDR3 DNA follows: TGTGCCAGCAGTTTTCGAAGGGGGAACACTGAAGCTTTCTTT. Residues: CASSFRRGNTEAFF.

The chain has TRBV6-4 and TRBJ2-2; D is ambiguous. Germline V gene data show CDR1 as MRHNA and CDR2 as SNTAGT. Trimming removed 4 bases from V and 5 bases from J, with 14 bases in between. The CDR3 is 15 residues long. CDR3 sequence (DNA): TGTGCCAGCAGTGTAAGCAGTCGTATTACCGGGGAGCTGTTTTTT. This sequence encodes CASSVSSRITGELFF.

This clone was detected only once. The chain joins TRBV15 to TRBJ2-2, with D maybe TRBD1 (5 bases). The CDR3 is made up of 17 amino acids. Per germline, CDR1 LNHNV and CDR2 YYDKDF (reference sequence). Trimming left V 0 bases short and J 7 bases short, with 18 bases between. CDR3 sequence reads: CATSRDRAGLTGGELFF. For the CDR3, the DNA is TGTGCCACCAGCAGAGATCGGGCAGGGCTTACAGGCGGGGAGCTGTTTTTT. Full variable domain (outside the CDR3, taken from reference TRBV15 and TRBJ2-2): DAMVIQNPRYQVTQFGKPVTLSCSQTLNHNVMYWYQQKSSQAPKLLFHYYDKDFNNEADTPDNFQSRRPNTSFCFLDIRSPGLGDTAMYLCATSRDRAGLTGGELFFGEGSRLTVL.

The rearrangement links TRBV7-2 to TRBJ2-3; 7 bases match TRBD2. The CDR3 runs 17 residues. CDR1 and CDR2 (germline): SGHTA, FQGNSA. V shed 5 bases and J 6 bases; nucleotides not matched to a gene: 17. CDR3 in amino acids: CASSRARGIAGLDTQYF. The DNA for the CDR3 is TGTGCCAGCAGCCGAGCCCGGGGGATAGCGGGCCTTGATACGCAGTATTTT.

This chain links TRBV11-2 with TRBJ1-1; D gene uncertain. V lost 5 bases to trimming and J lost 4 bases, with 14 bases between them. The CDR3 length is 14 residues. Looked up from germline, CDR1 is SGHAT and CDR2 is FQNNGV. CDR3 sequence (DNA): TGTGCCAGCAGCCCCCGGTCTTTGCGCACTGAAGCTTTCTTT. Its translation: CASSPRSLRTEAFF.